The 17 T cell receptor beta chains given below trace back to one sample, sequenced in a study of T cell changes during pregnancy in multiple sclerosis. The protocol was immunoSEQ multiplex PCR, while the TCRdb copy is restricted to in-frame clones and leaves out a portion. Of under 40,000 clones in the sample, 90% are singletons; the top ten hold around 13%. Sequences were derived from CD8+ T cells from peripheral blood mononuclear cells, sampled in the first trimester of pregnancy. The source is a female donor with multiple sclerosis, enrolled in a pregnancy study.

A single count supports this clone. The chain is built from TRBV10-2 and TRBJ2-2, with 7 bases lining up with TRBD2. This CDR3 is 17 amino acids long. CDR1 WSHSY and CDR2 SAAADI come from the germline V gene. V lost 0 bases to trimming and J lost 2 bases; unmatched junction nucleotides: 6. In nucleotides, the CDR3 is TGCGCCAGCAGTGAGTCGGCTAGCGGACCCAACACCGGGGAGCTGTTTTTT. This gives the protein CASSESASGPNTGELFF.

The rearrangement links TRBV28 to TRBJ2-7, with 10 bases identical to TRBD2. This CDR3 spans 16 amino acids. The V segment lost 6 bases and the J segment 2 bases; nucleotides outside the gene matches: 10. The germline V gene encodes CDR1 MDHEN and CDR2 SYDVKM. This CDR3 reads CASSPSGTSEAYEQYF. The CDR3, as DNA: TGTGCCAGCAGCCCTTCCGGGACTAGCGAAGCCTACGAGCAGTACTTC.

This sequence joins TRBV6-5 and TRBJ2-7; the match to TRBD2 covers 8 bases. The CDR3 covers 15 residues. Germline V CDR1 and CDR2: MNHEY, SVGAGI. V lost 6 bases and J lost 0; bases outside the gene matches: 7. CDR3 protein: CASSDTSGSSYEQYF. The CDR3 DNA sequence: TGTGCCAGCAGCGATACAAGCGGGAGCTCCTACGAGCAGTACTTC.

The CDR3 region is CASSTRLDSTDTQYF. The CDR3 DNA reads as TGCGCCAGCAGCACCCGACTAGACAGCACAGATACGCAGTATTTT. The chain uses TRBV4-3 and TRBJ2-3; maybe TRBD2 (6 bases). The V and J ends lost 5 bases and 0 bases respectively, with 12 bases between them. The germline gives CDR1 LGHNA, CDR2 YSLEER. The CDR3 consists of 15 residues.

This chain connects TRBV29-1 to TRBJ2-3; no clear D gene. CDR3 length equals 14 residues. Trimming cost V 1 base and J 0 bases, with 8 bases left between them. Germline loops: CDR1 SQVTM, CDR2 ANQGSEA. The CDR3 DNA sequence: TGCAGCGTTGAAGGGCTCACAAGCACAGATACGCAGTATTTT. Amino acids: CSVEGLTSTDTQYF.

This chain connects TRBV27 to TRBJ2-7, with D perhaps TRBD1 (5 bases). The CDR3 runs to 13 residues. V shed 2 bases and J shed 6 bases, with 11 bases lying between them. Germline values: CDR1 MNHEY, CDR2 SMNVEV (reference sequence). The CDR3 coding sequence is TGTGCCAGCAGTTTAGCAGGGCTGGGCGAGCAGTACTTC. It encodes CASSLAGLGEQYF.

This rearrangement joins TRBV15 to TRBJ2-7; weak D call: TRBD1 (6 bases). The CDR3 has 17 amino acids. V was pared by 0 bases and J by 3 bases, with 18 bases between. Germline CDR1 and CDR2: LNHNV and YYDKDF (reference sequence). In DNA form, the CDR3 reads TGTGCCACCAGCAGAGATCGGATACAGGGAAGTAACTACGAGCAGTACTTC. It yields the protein CATSRDRIQGSNYEQYF.

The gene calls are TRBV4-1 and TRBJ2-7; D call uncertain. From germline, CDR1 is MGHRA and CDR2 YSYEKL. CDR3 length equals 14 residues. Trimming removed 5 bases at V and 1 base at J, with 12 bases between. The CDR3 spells CASSSPMASYEQYF. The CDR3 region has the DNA TGCGCCAGCAGCTCTCCGATGGCTTCCTACGAGCAGTACTTC.

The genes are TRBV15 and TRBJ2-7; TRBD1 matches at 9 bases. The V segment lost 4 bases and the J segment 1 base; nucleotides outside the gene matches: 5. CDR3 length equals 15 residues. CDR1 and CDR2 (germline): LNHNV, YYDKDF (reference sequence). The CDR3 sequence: CATSIGQGRSYEQYF. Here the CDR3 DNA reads TGTGCCACCAGCATCGGACAGGGGAGATCCTACGAGCAGTACTTC.

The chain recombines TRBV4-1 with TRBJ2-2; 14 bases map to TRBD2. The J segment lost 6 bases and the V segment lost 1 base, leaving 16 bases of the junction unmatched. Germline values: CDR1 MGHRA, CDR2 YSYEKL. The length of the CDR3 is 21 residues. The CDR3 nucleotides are TGCGCCAGCAGCCAAGCTCACGTTCCCGGACTAGCGGGAGGAAAGGCCGGGGAGCTGTTTTTT. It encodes CASSQAHVPGLAGGKAGELFF.

The CDR3: CASSIRRQGAFFNYGYTF. In DNA form, the CDR3 reads TGTGCCAGTAGTATACGAAGACAGGGAGCCTTCTTTAACTATGGCTACACCTTC. This chain uses TRBV19 with TRBJ1-2; 7 nucleotides match TRBD1. Losses at the gene ends were 2 bases for V and 1 base for J; bases not matched to a gene: 13. Germline V gene lookup returns CDR1 LNHDA and CDR2 SQIVND (reference sequence). The CDR3 length is 18 residues. Using reference TRBV19 and TRBJ1-2 for the parts outside the CDR3, the full variable domain is DGGITQSPKYLFRKEGQNVTLSCEQNLNHDAMYWYRQDPGQGLRLIYYSQIVNDFQKGDIAEGYSVSREKKESFPLTVTSAQKNPTAFYLCASSIRRQGAFFNYGYTFGSGTRLTVV.

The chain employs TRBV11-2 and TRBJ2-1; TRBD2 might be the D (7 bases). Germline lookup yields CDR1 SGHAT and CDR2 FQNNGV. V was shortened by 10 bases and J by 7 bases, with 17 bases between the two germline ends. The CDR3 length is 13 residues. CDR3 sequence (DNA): TGTGCCACAGGAGGGAGGGGGGGGAATGAGCAGTTCTTC. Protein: CATGGRGGNEQFF.

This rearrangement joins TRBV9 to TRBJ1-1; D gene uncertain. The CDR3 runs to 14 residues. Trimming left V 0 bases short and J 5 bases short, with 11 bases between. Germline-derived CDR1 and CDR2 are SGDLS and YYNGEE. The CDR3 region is CASSVAGSRTEAFF. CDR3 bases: TGTGCCAGCAGCGTAGCCGGCTCGAGGACTGAAGCTTTCTTT.

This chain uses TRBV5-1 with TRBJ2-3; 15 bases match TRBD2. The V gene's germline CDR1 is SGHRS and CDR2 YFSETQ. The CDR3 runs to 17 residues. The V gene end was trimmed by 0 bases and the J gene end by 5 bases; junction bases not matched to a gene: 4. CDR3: CASSLEGLAGGLDTQYF. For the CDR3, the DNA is TGCGCCAGCAGCTTGGAGGGACTAGCGGGAGGCTTAGATACGCAGTATTTT.

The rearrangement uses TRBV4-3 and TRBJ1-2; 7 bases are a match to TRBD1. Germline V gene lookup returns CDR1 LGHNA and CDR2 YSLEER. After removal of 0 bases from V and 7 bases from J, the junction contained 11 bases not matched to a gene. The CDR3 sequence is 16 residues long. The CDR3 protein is CASSQDRTGSPIGYTF. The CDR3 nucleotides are TGCGCCAGCAGCCAAGACCGGACAGGCTCCCCAATTGGCTACACCTTC.

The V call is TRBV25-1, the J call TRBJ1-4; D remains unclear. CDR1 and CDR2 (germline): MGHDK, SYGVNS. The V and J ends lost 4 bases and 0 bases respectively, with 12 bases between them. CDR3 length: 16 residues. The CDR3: CASSGGGFPTNEKLFF. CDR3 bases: TGTGCCAGCAGTGGTGGAGGGTTTCCAACTAATGAAAAACTGTTTTTT.

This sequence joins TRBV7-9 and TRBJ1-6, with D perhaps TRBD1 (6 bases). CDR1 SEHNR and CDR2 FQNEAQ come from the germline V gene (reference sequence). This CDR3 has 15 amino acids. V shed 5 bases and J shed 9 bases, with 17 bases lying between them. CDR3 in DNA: TGTGCCAGCAGCGACGACGCAGGGGCGGGTTCACCCCTCCACTTT. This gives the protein CASSDDAGAGSPLHF.